This T cell receptor (beta chain) was captured by sequencing in a study of OX40 agonist ivuxolimab in advanced cancers. CDR3 length equals 12 residues. The germline V gene encodes CDR1 SGHDT and CDR2 YYEEEE. V lost 6 bases to trimming and J lost 2 bases, with 9 bases between them. Only in-frame clones appear in the TCRdb table, and some are missing; sequencing was by immunoSEQ multiplex PCR. The repertoire holds over 55,000 clones, with about 94% as singletons. This clone has only one observation. The genes are TRBV5-6 and TRBJ2-7, with D uncertain. The sample in question was CD4+ or CD8+ T cells sorted from blood, obtained in a trial of the OX40 agonist ivuxolimab. This receptor was obtained from an adult with an advanced solid tumor such as melanoma, head and neck, liver or kidney cancer. DNA of the CDR3: TGTGCCAGCAACTCCCAGGCCTACGAGCAGTACTTC. It yields the protein CASNSQAYEQYF.